This T cell receptor (beta chain) comes out of a study of graft-versus-host responses after intestinal transplantation. Turning to the study itself: Each recipient received a multivisceral, liver-intestinal, or isolated intestinal graft. Each patient got anti-thymocyte globulin induction, then tacrolimus and steroids for two to four years.

Measured with immunoSEQ multiplex PCR; TCRdb has only the in-frame clones, and not every one. Of tens of thousands of clones listed, roughly 89% were seen once; the top ten hold about 6.9%. A remark on this clone: Its cognate antigen is unknown.

Study observations and caveats: Clonal ratios of graft-versus-host to host-versus-graft in allografts were high for patients exhibiting graft-donor T cell macrochimerism. Detected in recipient marrow were GvH clones, some of which were first observed in ileum or blood.

The sample in question was bone marrow, obtained 700 to 850 days after intestinal transplantation. The sequence derives from a human patient who received an intestinal transplant, so some T cells may come from the graft donor.

The CDR3 region has the DNA TGTGCCAGCAGTGTATATAACACCATATATTTT. Translating it yields CASSVYNTIYF. The chain has TRBV2 and TRBJ1-3; D is uncertain. CDR3 length: 11 residues. Germline V gene data show CDR1 as SNHLY and CDR2 as FYNNEI. V was shortened by 4 bases and J by 7 bases, with 5 bases between the two germline ends. Combining the CDR3 with reference TRBV2 and TRBJ1-3 gives the whole variable domain EPEVTQTPSHQVTQMGQEVILRCVPISNHLYFYWYRQILGQKVEFLVSFYNNEISEKSEIFDDQFSVERPDGSNFTLKIRSTKLEDSAMYFCASSVYNTIYFGEGSWLTVV.